This TCR beta chain was identified during a study of cytomegalovirus exposure and HLA in healthy donors. Study results and limitations: Sequencing likely caused a cluster of highly shared sequence variants. HLA allele associations emerged for fewer than 20,000 TCR beta sequences in a later analysis, at 0.05 false discovery rate. Around 160 TCR beta chains were listed as cytomegalovirus-associated.

This PCR relied on a set of 60 Vbeta primers and 13 Jbeta primers. Clones were read by immunoSEQ multiplex PCR, and TCRdb kept only the in-frame ones, dropping some. The table records about 150,000 clones, 80% to 90% of them present only once. This CDR3 contains 14 residues. Losses at the gene ends were 3 bases for V and 4 bases for J; bases not matched to a gene: 5. CDR1 is SGHRS and CDR2 is YFSETQ in the germline V gene. With respect to this clone: Antigen: not known.

The sequenced sample was PBMCs. The V and J genes are TRBV5-1 and TRBJ2-5, with 8 bases that match TRBD2. The sequence was collected from a woman aged 18 to 35 in good health and CMV-seronegative. The CDR3 nucleotides read TGCGCCAGCAGCTCAGGACTAGCTGTAGAGACCCAGTACTTC. Translation: CASSSGLAVETQYF.